This T cell receptor beta chain was documented in a study of T cells in Graves' hyperthyroidism and ophthalmopathy. This clonotype was found many times. CDR3 size: 17 residues. V trimming: 0 bases; J trimming: 1 base; junction bases outside the gene matches: 8. The germline CDR1 and CDR2 sequences are SGHRS and YFSETQ. TCR beta CDR3 region amplification was performed from RNA transcripts. TCR CDR3 regions were first amplified by RT-PCR with HTBI primers. One entry per CDR3 protein results from TCRdb running MiXCR on the multiplex PCR reads. The table lists approximately 690,000 distinct CDR3 sequences, roughly 15% of them singletons.

J is TRBJ2-7 and V is TRBV5-1; 9 bases match TRBD2. Sequenced input: blood. This sequence originates from a woman in her 50s with Graves' ophthalmopathy. CDR3 sequence (DNA): TGCGCCAGCAGCTTGGCGGTGTTTAGCGGGAGTTCCTACGAGCAGTACTTC. Translation: CASSLAVFSGSSYEQYF.